Sequencing of this T cell receptor (beta chain) was carried out in a study of shared clonotypes between healthy human individuals. Study overall: Researchers assigned three CD4 naive, three CD4 memory, two CD8 naive and one CD8 memory plate to each donor. Whole-study findings and limits: It was expected that sequencing depth would affect clonotype sharing among donors. Generally, naive subsets (rather than memory subsets) showed larger estimated richness.

The junction had 4 bases not matched to a gene; V was cut back by 6 bases and J by 6 bases. This CDR3 has 14 residues. Germline V gives CDR1 SNHLY, CDR2 FYNNEI. Of note for this clone: Its antigen is not known. This sequence is one base from a far larger clone and is likely a read error.

Generated by immunoSEQ multiplex PCR, the TCRdb table keeps only in-frame clones and is missing some. Of 300,000 to 400,000 clones in the sample, around four fifths were seen once. A CD45RA+ naive subset and a CD45RA-negative memory subset were split from CD4+ cells. The chain recombines TRBV2 with TRBJ2-7; the match to TRBD2 covers 14 bases. The TCR comes from a man between 25 and 39 years old in good health. Sequencing used memory CD4+ T cells sorted from blood. Subset indicated: CD45RA-negative fraction. The CDR3 here is CASSWGLAGVEQYF. Written as DNA, the CDR3 is TGTGCCAGCAGCTGGGGACTAGCGGGAGTCGAGCAGTACTTC.